This record looks at one T cell receptor (beta chain) sequence and its context. Its target is not known. The PCR had 60 Vbeta and 13 Jbeta primers. Sequenced by immunoSEQ multiplex PCR; TCRdb stores in-frame clones only, minus some. Of more than 90,000 clones in the sample, about four fifths were seen once. The germline V gene has CDR1 SGHRS and CDR2 YFSETQ. The V end lost 0 bases, the J end lost 7 bases, and 10 bases lay between the germline ends. This CDR3 contains 13 residues. This specimen belongs to a study of cytomegalovirus exposure and HLA in healthy donors. Background on the study: An early release of data contained 70 million to 95 million unique TCRs, which came from HLA-typed donors.

Study results and caveats: Across donors, most TCRs were seen rarely, yet some public ones were widespread. Later on, a genetic analysis was performed. It linked a missense variant in DCLRE1C with V- and J-gene trimming of TCR beta. Sequence variants that were highly shared formed a cluster that was likely a sequencing artifact.

The sample was PBMCs. This receptor was obtained from an older woman in good health and CMV-seropositive. The V call is TRBV5-1, the J call TRBJ1-2, with D possibly being TRBD1 (5 bases). Written as DNA, the CDR3 is TGCGCCAGCAGCTTGGCAGGGAGGAGTGGCTACACCTTC. Its protein product is CASSLAGRSGYTF.